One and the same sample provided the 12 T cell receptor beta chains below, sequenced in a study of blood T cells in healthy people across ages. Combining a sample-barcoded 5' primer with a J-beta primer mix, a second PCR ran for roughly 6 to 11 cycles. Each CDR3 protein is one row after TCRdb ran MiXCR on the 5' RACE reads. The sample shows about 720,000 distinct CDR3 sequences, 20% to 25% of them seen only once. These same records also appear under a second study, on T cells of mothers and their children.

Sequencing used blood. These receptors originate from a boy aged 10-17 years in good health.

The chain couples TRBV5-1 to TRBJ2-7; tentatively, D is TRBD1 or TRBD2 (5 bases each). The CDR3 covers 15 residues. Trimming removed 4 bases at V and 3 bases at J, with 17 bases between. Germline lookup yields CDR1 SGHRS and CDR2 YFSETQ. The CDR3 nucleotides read TGCGCCAGCAGCGGCCTCCCGGGACGGCACTACGAGCAGTACTTC. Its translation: CASSGLPGRHYEQYF.

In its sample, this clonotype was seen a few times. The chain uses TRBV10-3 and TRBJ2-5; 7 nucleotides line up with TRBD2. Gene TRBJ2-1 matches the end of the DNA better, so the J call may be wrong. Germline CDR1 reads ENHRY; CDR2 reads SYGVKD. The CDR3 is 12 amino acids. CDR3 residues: CAIRTSNNEQFF. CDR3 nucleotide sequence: TGTGCCATCAGGACTAGCAATAATGAGCAGTTCTTC.

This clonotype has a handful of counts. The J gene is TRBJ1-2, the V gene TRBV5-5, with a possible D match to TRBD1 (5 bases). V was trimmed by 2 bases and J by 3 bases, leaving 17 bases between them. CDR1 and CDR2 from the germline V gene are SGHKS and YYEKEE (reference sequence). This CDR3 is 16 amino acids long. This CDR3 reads CASSFWGDGGDYGYTF. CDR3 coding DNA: TGTGCCAGCAGCTTCTGGGGGGACGGAGGGGACTATGGCTACACCTTC.

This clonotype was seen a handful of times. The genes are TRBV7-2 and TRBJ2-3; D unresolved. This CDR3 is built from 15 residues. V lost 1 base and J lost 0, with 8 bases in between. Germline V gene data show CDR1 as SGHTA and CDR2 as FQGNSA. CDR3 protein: CASSLVQRSTDTQYF. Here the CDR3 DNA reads TGTGCCAGCAGCTTAGTACAACGAAGCACAGATACGCAGTATTTT.

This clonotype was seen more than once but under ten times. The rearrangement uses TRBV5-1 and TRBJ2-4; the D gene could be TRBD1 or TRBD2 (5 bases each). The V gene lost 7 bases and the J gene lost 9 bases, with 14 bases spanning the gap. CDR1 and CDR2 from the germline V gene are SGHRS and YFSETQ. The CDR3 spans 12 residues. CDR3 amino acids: CASGDSRGIQYF. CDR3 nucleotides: TGCGCCAGCGGCGACAGTCGGGGCATTCAGTACTTC.

The CDR3: CASSLGGSGIPFF. CDR3 nucleotides: TGTGCCAGCAGCTTAGGTGGTAGCGGTATTCCGTTCTTC. V gene TRBV11-2 combines with J gene TRBJ2-1, with D maybe TRBD2 (6 bases). Deletions cut 1 base from V and 15 bases from J, with 16 bases between. The CDR3 is 13 residues long. Germline V CDR1 and CDR2: SGHAT, FQNNGV.

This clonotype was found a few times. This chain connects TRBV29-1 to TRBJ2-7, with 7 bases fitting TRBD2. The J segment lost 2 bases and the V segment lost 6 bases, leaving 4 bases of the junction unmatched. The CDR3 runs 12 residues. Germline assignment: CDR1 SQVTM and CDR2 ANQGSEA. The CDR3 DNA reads TGCAGCGTGCTAGCGGACCCCTACGAGCAGTACTTC. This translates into CSVLADPYEQYF.

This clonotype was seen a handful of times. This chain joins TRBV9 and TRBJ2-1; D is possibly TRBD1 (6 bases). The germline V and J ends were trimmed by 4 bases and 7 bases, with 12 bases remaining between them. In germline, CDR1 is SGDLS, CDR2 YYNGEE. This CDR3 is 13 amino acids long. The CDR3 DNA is TGTGCCAGCAGCCTCTCAGGGGAAAATGAGCAGTTCTTC. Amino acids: CASSLSGENEQFF.

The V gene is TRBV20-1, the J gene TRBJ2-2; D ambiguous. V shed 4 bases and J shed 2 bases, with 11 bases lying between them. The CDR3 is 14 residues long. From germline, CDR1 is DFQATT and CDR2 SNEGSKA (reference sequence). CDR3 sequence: CSATEVLNTGELFF. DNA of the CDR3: TGCAGTGCTACCGAGGTCCTAAACACCGGGGAGCTGTTTTTT.

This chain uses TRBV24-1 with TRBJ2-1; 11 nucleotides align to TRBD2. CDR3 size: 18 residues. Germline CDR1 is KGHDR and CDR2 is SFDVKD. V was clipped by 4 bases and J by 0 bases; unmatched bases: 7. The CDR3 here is CATSDRTSGPSSYNEQFF. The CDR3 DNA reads TGTGCCACCAGTGACCGGACTAGCGGGCCAAGCTCCTACAATGAGCAGTTCTTC.

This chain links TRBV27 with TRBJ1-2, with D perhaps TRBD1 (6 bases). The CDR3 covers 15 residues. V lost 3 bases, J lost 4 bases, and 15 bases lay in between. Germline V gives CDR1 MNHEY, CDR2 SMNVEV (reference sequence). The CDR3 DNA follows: TGTGCCAGCAGTTTTTCGGGTCGGGGGCGCTATGGCTACACCTTC. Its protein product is CASSFSGRGRYGYTF.

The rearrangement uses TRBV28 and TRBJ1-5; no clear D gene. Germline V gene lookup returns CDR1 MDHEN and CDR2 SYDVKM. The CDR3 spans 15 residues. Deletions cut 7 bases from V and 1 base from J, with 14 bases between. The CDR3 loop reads CASTLAAISNQPQHF. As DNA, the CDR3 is TGTGCCAGCACCCTGGCAGCGATAAGCAATCAGCCCCAGCATTTT.